These 32 T cell receptor beta chains originate from one sample sequenced in a study of T-cell memory formation after mild COVID-19. TCRdb re-derived calls from the 5' RACE reads in MiXCR, one entry per CDR3 protein. Of under 350,000 distinct CDR3 sequences in the sample, roughly 15% were seen once. The sequenced sample was PBMCs or a T cell subset sorted from them (not recorded which). The receptors here all came from a man younger than 35 who had mild COVID-19 (a few samples of this study predate the infection). Cell type and time point are not known.

This clonotype was recorded at least ten times. This chain joins TRBV4-1 and TRBJ2-2; the D is unclear. The CDR3 has 16 amino acids. Germline CDR1 MGHRA, CDR2 YSYEKL. Trimming cost V 1 base and J 2 bases, with 11 bases left between them. The CDR3 coding sequence is TGCGCCAGCAGCCAAGCGGTCTACGATAACACCGGGGAGCTGTTTTTT. This translates into CASSQAVYDNTGELFF.

This clonotype was observed a handful of times. The chain uses TRBV12-3 or TRBV12-4 and TRBJ1-2; 11 nucleotides align to TRBD1. Germline trimming cut 8 bases from V and 5 bases from J; bases unmatched to any gene: 4. This CDR3 has 13 residues. The CDR3 DNA sequence: TGTGCCAGCGGAGGGACAGGGGGATATGGCTACACCTTC. Residues: CASGGTGGYGYTF.

At least ten counts were recorded for this clonotype. The rearrangement joins TRBV14 to TRBJ2-7; 12 nucleotides line up with TRBD1. CDR1 is SGHDN, CDR2 FVKESK, per germline. The CDR3 extends over 15 amino acids. The V segment lost 4 bases and the J segment 3 bases; nucleotides outside the gene matches: 4. The CDR3 nucleotides are TGTGCCAGCAGCCCGGGGACAGGGGGCATCTACGAGCAGTACTTC. Its translation is CASSPGTGGIYEQYF.

There are a few counts of this clonotype. The genes are TRBV3-1 and TRBJ1-5, with D possibly being TRBD1 (5 bases). Trimming removed 4 bases from V and 1 base from J, with 14 bases in between. CDR1 and CDR2 (germline): LGHDT, YNNKEL (reference sequence). The CDR3 extends over 16 amino acids. CDR3 coding DNA: TGTGCCAGCAGCCCCTCCCAAAGGGGCAGCAATCAGCCCCAGCATTTT. Translated: CASSPSQRGSNQPQHF.

This clonotype was seen a few times. In DNA, the CDR3 is TGCAGTGCTAGAGATGGACAGCCTACCGGCGGTCCTGAAGCTTTCTTT. Protein: CSARDGQPTGGPEAFF. The chain joins TRBV20-1 to TRBJ1-1; D possibly corresponds to TRBD1 (6 bases). V lost 0 bases to trimming and J lost 6 bases, with 20 bases between them. The CDR3 extends over 16 amino acids. Germline loops: CDR1 DFQATT, CDR2 SNEGSKA (reference sequence).

The chain has TRBV7-9 and TRBJ1-2, with D unresolved. Germline CDR1 is SEHNR and CDR2 is FQNEAQ (reference sequence). The CDR3 contains 14 residues. V lost 1 base and J 3 bases, leaving 9 bases between the germline ends. CDR3 coding DNA: TGTGCCAGCAGCTTAGTGACCGGCGACTATGGCTACACCTTC. Amino acids: CASSLVTGDYGYTF.

There are a few counts of this clonotype. The J gene is TRBJ2-5, the V gene TRBV12-3 or TRBV12-4; D is possibly TRBD1 (6 bases). The CDR3 is 13 residues long. V dropped 2 bases and J dropped 4 bases, with 8 bases sitting between them. Here the CDR3 reads CASSLIGGETQYF. The CDR3 DNA reads TGTGCCAGCAGTTTAATAGGGGGAGAGACCCAGTACTTC.

CDR3 loop: CASSTRGPPYEQYF. Written as DNA, the CDR3 is TGTGCCAGCAGCACTAGGGGCCCCCCCTACGAGCAGTACTTC. This chain joins TRBV7-9 and TRBJ2-7, with D perhaps being TRBD1 or TRBD2 (5 bases each). The ends were cut back, 5 bases at V and 2 bases at J, with 13 bases in the middle. The V gene's germline CDR1 is SEHNR and CDR2 FQNEAQ (reference sequence). This CDR3 contains 14 residues. Combining the CDR3 with reference TRBV7-9 and TRBJ2-7 gives the whole variable domain DTGVSQNPRHKITKRGQNVTFRCDPISEHNRLYWYRQTLGQGPEFLTYFQNEAQLEKSRLLSDRFSAERPKGSFSTLEIQRTEQGDSAMYLCASSTRGPPYEQYFGPGTRLTVT.

Regarding this clonotype: The junction departs from the called germline gene at one end, perhaps through a read error. The chain links TRBV6-2 or TRBV6-3 to TRBJ1-5; 9 bases line up with TRBD1. This CDR3 has 14 amino acids. Germline CDR1 is MNHEY and CDR2 is SVGEGT. Here the CDR3 DNA reads TGTGACAGCAGTTATGGACAGGGGATGGAGCCCCAGCATTTT. Translated: CDSSYGQGMEPQHF.

V and J are TRBV12-3 or TRBV12-4 and TRBJ1-6; the D is unclear. The CDR3 extends over 14 amino acids. Trimming left V 3 bases short and J 5 bases short, with 8 bases between. CDR3 loop: CASSFGQDNSPLHF. The CDR3 nucleotides read TGTGCCAGCAGTTTTGGGCAGGATAATTCACCCCTCCACTTT.

This rearrangement joins TRBV6-5 to TRBJ2-7; no firm D call. The germline V gene has CDR1 MNHEY and CDR2 SVGAGI. Trimming removed 7 bases from V and 3 bases from J, with 16 bases in between. This CDR3 spans 14 amino acids. The CDR3 DNA reads TGTGCCAGCAACCCTTCGATTGGGATCTACGAGCAGTACTTC. This encodes CASNPSIGIYEQYF.

A few counts support this clonotype. The rearrangement links TRBV4-2 to TRBJ2-1; TRBD2 matches 9 bases. The CDR3 is 19 amino acids. Germline-derived CDR1 and CDR2 are LGHNA and YNFKEQ. V trimming: 0 bases; J trimming: 0 bases; junction bases outside the gene matches: 9. The CDR3 DNA follows: TGTGCCAGCAGCCAAGATGGGGTAGCGGGGGTCAGCTCCTACAATGAGCAGTTCTTC. Amino acids: CASSQDGVAGVSSYNEQFF.

The chain recombines TRBV7-2 with TRBJ1-6; D remains ambiguous. This CDR3 is 15 amino acids long. Germline CDR1 reads SGHTA; CDR2 reads FQGNSA. The V and J ends lost 1 base and 9 bases respectively, with 13 bases between them. CDR3 DNA sequence: TGTGCCAGCAGCTTAGAGATCCATACAACTTCACCCCTCCACTTT. Its translation: CASSLEIHTTSPLHF.

The chain couples TRBV7-2 to TRBJ2-3, with D possibly being TRBD2 (6 bases). The CDR3 spans 15 residues. V was cut by 5 bases and J by 0 bases, with 12 bases left in between. CDR1 is SGHTA and CDR2 is FQGNSA in the germline V gene. DNA for the CDR3: TGTGCCAGCAGCACCTTAGCGGCTAGCACAGATACGCAGTATTTT. Translation gives CASSTLAASTDTQYF.

V is TRBV10-3 and J is TRBJ2-5, with TRBD1 matching 8 bases. The CDR3 covers 16 residues. Germline loops: CDR1 ENHRY, CDR2 SYGVKD. The V segment lost 0 bases and the J segment 3 bases; nucleotides outside the gene matches: 6. CDR3 loop: CAISESRRTGKETQYF. The CDR3 DNA sequence: TGTGCCATCAGTGAGTCGAGAAGGACAGGGAAAGAGACCCAGTACTTC.

The chain joins TRBV5-1 to TRBJ1-3; a weak D match, TRBD1 (6 bases). The CDR3 extends over 16 amino acids. Germline lookup yields CDR1 SGHRS and CDR2 YFSETQ. Trimming stripped 1 base from V and 4 bases from J, with 15 bases between. In nucleotides, the CDR3 is TGCGCCAGCAGCTTGCGTCCGACAGGAGAAGGAAACACCATATATTTT. The encoded protein is CASSLRPTGEGNTIYF. Full variable domain (outside the CDR3, taken from reference TRBV5-1 and TRBJ1-3): KAGVTQTPRYLIKTRGQQVTLSCSPISGHRSVSWYQQTPGQGLQFLFEYFSETQRNKGNFPGRFSGRQFSNSRSEMNVSTLELGDSALYLCASSLRPTGEGNTIYFGEGSWLTVV.

This chain joins TRBV18 and TRBJ2-7, with TRBD2 identical over 7 bases. V was pared by 3 bases and J by 3 bases, with 2 bases of the junction left unmatched. Germline CDR1 is KGHSH and CDR2 is LQKENI. This CDR3 contains 13 residues. The CDR3 DNA reads TGTGCCAGCTCACCCTCGGGGGGCTACGAGCAGTACTTC. It translates to CASSPSGGYEQYF.

This clonotype was observed once. The V gene is TRBV6-5, the J gene TRBJ1-6; D gene unclear. The V gene lost 1 base and the J gene lost 4 bases, with 8 bases spanning the gap. Germline values: CDR1 MNHEY, CDR2 SVGAGI. CDR3 length: 15 amino acids. The CDR3 loop is CASSYLTPYNSPLHF. Written as DNA, the CDR3 is TGTGCCAGCAGTTACTTGACACCTTATAATTCACCCCTCCACTTT.

The gene calls are TRBV5-1 and TRBJ1-4, with no clear D. The ends were cut back, 0 bases at V and 7 bases at J, with 13 bases in the middle. Germline V gives CDR1 SGHRS, CDR2 YFSETQ. The CDR3 loop spans 15 amino acids. The CDR3 loop reads CASSLASGASEKLFF. The CDR3, as DNA: TGCGCCAGCAGCTTGGCCTCGGGAGCCTCTGAAAAACTGTTTTTT.

This clonotype was counted many times. V usage is TRBV18 and J usage is TRBJ2-2, with 8 nucleotides matching TRBD1. CDR1 is KGHSH, CDR2 LQKENI, per germline. The CDR3 spans 16 residues. With V trimmed by 0 bases and J by 7 bases, 7 bases remained unmatched. CDR3 in DNA: TGTGCCAGCTCACCACCGGACAGGGCATTAATCGGGGAGCTGTTTTTT. Translation gives CASSPPDRALIGELFF.

This clonotype was recorded a few times. This chain links TRBV12-3 or TRBV12-4 with TRBJ1-6; D is uncertain. Trimming stripped 2 bases from V and 7 bases from J, with 9 bases between. This CDR3 has 14 amino acids. Here the CDR3 reads CASSLQESNSPLHF. The DNA for the CDR3 is TGTGCCAGCAGTTTACAGGAATCGAATTCACCCCTCCACTTT.

The gene calls are TRBV29-1 and TRBJ1-1, with D possibly being TRBD1 (6 bases). Germline V CDR1 and CDR2: SQVTM, ANQGSEA. The CDR3 runs 11 residues. With 3 bases removed from V and 8 bases from J, the gap between germline ends came to 10 bases. CDR3 amino acids: CSVERGPEAFF. In nucleotides, the CDR3 is TGCAGCGTTGAGCGGGGGCCCGAAGCTTTCTTT.

V gene TRBV4-1 combines with J gene TRBJ2-2; D gene unclear. The germline CDR1 and CDR2 sequences are MGHRA and YSYEKL. The V and J ends lost 4 bases and 3 bases respectively, with 12 bases between them. This CDR3 comprises 15 residues. The CDR3 DNA sequence: TGCGCCAGCAGCCCCAGAGACATATACACCGGGGAGCTGTTTTTT. Protein product: CASSPRDIYTGELFF.

The V gene is TRBV18, the J gene TRBJ1-2, with D perhaps TRBD1 (5 bases). The germline CDR1 and CDR2 sequences are KGHSH and LQKENI. V lost 0 bases, J lost 4 bases, and 9 bases lay in between. This CDR3 spans 14 amino acids. CDR3 nucleotides: TGTGCCAGCTCACCACCCCAGGGCACCTATGGCTACACCTTC. Residues: CASSPPQGTYGYTF.

The V call is TRBV5-1, the J call TRBJ1-1; TRBD1 matches 8 bases. Germline lookup yields CDR1 SGHRS and CDR2 YFSETQ. The CDR3 loop spans 16 amino acids. Losses at the gene ends were 4 bases for V and 1 base for J; bases not matched to a gene: 9. The CDR3 DNA reads as TGCGCCAGCAGCGGCGGACAGGGAATGAAGAACACTGAAGCTTTCTTT. Amino acids: CASSGGQGMKNTEAFF.

This chain joins TRBV11-2 and TRBJ1-4; 8 bases line up with TRBD1. Trimming cost V 4 bases and J 1 base; bases outside gene matches: 8. The CDR3 is made up of 17 amino acids. Germline CDR1 reads SGHAT; CDR2 reads FQNNGV. CDR3 nucleotide sequence: TGTGCCAGCAGCTCGCACAGGGGGAAAAGAACTAATGAAAAACTGTTTTTT. It specifies CASSSHRGKRTNEKLFF. The complete variable domain, with remaining parts taken from reference TRBV11-2 and TRBJ1-4, reads EAGVAQSPRYKIIEKRQSVAFWCNPISGHATLYWYQQILGQGPKLLIQFQNNGVVDDSQLPKDRFSAERLKGVDSTLKIQPAKLEDSAVYLCASSSHRGKRTNEKLFFGSGTQLSVL.

This clonotype was found once. The CDR3 protein is CASSLEMGGNTEAFF. CDR3 nucleotide sequence: TGTGCCAGCAGCCTTGAGATGGGGGGGAACACTGAAGCTTTCTTT. The chain employs TRBV7-9 and TRBJ1-1; D is possibly TRBD1 (5 bases). Germline-derived CDR1 and CDR2 are SEHNR and FQNEAQ (reference sequence). V was trimmed by 5 bases and J by 1 base, leaving 14 bases between them. This CDR3 region has 15 residues.

This clonotype came up a few times. The chain employs TRBV6-2 or TRBV6-3 and TRBJ1-2; a weak D match, TRBD1 (5 bases). Germline V gene lookup returns CDR1 MNHEY and CDR2 SVGEGT. With 0 bases removed from V and 4 bases from J, the gap between germline ends came to 6 bases. This CDR3 comprises 13 residues. CDR3: CASSYSRVYGYTF. CDR3 bases: TGTGCCAGCAGTTACTCCAGGGTCTATGGCTACACCTTC.

The chain links TRBV6-1 to TRBJ1-6; D may be TRBD1 (6 bases). V lost 3 bases and J lost 5, with 11 bases in between. This CDR3 contains 15 residues. CDR1 is MNHNS and CDR2 is SASEGT in the germline V gene. CDR3 in DNA: TGTGCCAGCAGTGAGACAGGAATCAATAATTCACCCCTCCACTTT. It encodes CASSETGINNSPLHF.

In this sample, this clonotype turned up a few times. The CDR3 sequence is CASSLGQGARQYV. The CDR3 nucleotides read TGTGCCAGCAGTTTAGGACAGGGCGCGAGACAGTACGTC. The V and J genes are TRBV6-2 or TRBV6-3 and TRBJ2-7; 8 bases are a match to TRBD1. The germline gives CDR1 MNHEY, CDR2 SVGEGT. The CDR3 has 13 amino acids. V shed 4 bases, J shed 10 bases, and the junction held 9 bases outside the gene matches.

This chain joins TRBV3-1 and TRBJ2-7; D uncertain. Germline V gene data show CDR1 as LGHDT and CDR2 as YNNKEL (reference sequence). The CDR3 is 13 amino acids. Trimming removed 1 base at V and 4 bases at J, with 8 bases between. CDR3 protein: CASSQGMGYEQYF. CDR3 in DNA: TGTGCCAGCAGCCAAGGAATGGGGTACGAGCAGTACTTC.

The chain couples TRBV19 to TRBJ1-5; 7 bases match TRBD1. The V and J ends lost 5 bases and 3 bases, in that order; junction bases with no gene match: 10. In germline, CDR1 is LNHDA, CDR2 SQIVND (reference sequence). This CDR3 region has 16 residues. The CDR3, as DNA: TGTGCCAGTAGTTGGACAGGCGCGCATAACAATCAGCCCCAGCATTTT. Protein sequence: CASSWTGAHNNQPQHF.